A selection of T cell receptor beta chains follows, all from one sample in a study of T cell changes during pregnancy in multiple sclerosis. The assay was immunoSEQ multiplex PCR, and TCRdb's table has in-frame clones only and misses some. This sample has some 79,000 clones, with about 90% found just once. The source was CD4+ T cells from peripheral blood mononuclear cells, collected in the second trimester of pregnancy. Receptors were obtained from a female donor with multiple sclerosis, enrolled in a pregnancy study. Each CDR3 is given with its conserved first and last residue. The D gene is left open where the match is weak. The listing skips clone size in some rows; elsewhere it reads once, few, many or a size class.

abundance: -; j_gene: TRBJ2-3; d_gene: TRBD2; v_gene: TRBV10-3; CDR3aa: CAIAGLAGGPDTQYF; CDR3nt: TGTGCCATCGCGGGACTAGCGGGGGGGCCAGATACGCAGTATTTT
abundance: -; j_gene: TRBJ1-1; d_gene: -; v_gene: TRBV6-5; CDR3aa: CASSYQAEAFF; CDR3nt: TGTGCCAGCAGTTACCAGGCTGAAGCTTTCTTT
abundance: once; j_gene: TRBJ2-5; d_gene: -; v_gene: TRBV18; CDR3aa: CASSPIKAPGETQYF; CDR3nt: TGTGCCAGCTCACCTATAAAGGCCCCAGGAGAGACCCAGTACTTC
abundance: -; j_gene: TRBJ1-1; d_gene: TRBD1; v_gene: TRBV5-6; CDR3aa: CASSLGTGPKGTEAFF; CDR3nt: TGTGCCAGCAGCTTAGGGACAGGGCCAAAGGGCACTGAAGCTTTCTTT
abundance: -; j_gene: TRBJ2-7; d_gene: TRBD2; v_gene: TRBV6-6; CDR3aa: CASSYLASGGASQYF; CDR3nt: TGTGCCAGCAGTTACCTGGCAAGCGGGGGGGCCTCGCAGTACTTC
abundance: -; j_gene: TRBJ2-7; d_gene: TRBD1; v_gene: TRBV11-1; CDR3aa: CASSLVGTDSYEQYF; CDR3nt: TGTGCCAGCAGCTTAGTAGGGACAGACTCCTACGAGCAGTACTTC
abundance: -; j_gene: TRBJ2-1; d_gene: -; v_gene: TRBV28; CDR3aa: CASSWAGPMQFF; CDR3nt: TGTGCCAGCAGTTGGGCGGGGCCGATGCAGTTCTTC
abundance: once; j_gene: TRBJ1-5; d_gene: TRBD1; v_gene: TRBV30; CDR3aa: CAWSVWQGAIQGQPQHF; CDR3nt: TGTGCCTGGAGTGTATGGCAGGGGGCGATTCAGGGTCAGCCCCAGCATTTT
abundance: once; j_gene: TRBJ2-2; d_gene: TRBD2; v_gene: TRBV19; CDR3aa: CASKDGASSGLNTGELFF; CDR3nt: TGTGCCAGTAAGGACGGGGCTTCTAGCGGCCTCAACACCGGGGAGCTGTTTTTT
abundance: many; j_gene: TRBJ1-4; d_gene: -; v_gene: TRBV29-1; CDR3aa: CSVEDGRGPFF; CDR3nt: TGCAGCGTTGAAGACGGTCGAGGGCCGTTTTTT
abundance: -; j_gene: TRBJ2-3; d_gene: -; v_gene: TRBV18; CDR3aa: CASSSGLNTDTQYF; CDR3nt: TGTGCCAGCTCATCGGGACTGAACACAGATACGCAGTATTTT